The 2 T cell receptor beta chains presented below share a single source sample, sequenced in a study of beta chain features in type 1 diabetes (dated by TCRdb to the late 2010s). The method behind the library was the immunoSEQ multiplex PCR assay. All of the isolated RNA was reverse transcribed with the High Capacity cDNA Reverse Transcription Kit, so expressed TCRB transcripts were sequenced. In TCRdb, the immuneACCESS table is reduced to in-frame sequences with V and J assigned. These tables do not hold every clone; where another copy was compared, an unresolved V gene accounts for under half, and the others remain unexplained. The sample includes around 500,000 clones, with around 30% observed a single time. Roughly 0.066% of the sample is held by the ten biggest clonotypes. Sequences were obtained from naive CD4+ T cells from blood. This sample's cell subset or site label indicates: true naive CD4+ T cells. The origin of the receptors is a man between 18 and 35 years old in good health.

The V call is TRBV28, the J call TRBJ2-5, with 7 bases lining up with TRBD1. This CDR3 has 14 amino acids. V was pared by 7 bases and J by 5 bases, with 10 bases of the junction left unmatched. CDR1 and CDR2 from the germline V gene are MDHEN and SYDVKM. In DNA form, the CDR3 reads TGTGCCAGCACCCCGACAGGGTCTTATGAGACCCAGTACTTC. It specifies CASTPTGSYETQYF.

A few counts support this clone. The genes are TRBV25-1 and TRBJ2-1; D not certain. The CDR3 is made up of 14 amino acids. V was pared by 0 bases and J by 5 bases, with 8 bases between. CDR1 and CDR2 from the germline V gene are MGHDK and SYGVNS. The CDR3 nucleotides are TGTGCCAGCAGTGAATATGATAGAGACAATGAGCAGTTCTTC. This translates into CASSEYDRDNEQFF.